This T cell receptor beta chain was sequenced for a study of T cell changes during pregnancy in multiple sclerosis. TCRdb keeps only in-frame clones here, not all; method: immunoSEQ multiplex PCR. Of some 74,000 clones listed, approximately 92% are singletons. V was clipped by 8 bases and J by 0 bases, with 15 bases between them. This CDR3 spans 15 amino acids. Germline V lookup: CDR1 LNHNV, CDR2 YYDKDF (reference sequence). This clonotype was sampled from a female donor in good health, enrolled as a control in a pregnancy study. The gene calls are TRBV15 and TRBJ2-3; D is uncertain. Sample: peripheral blood, taken after pregnancy. For the CDR3, the DNA is TGTGCCACCGCTTCGAGCGCGTCAAGCACAGATACGCAGTATTTT. It translates to CATASSASSTDTQYF.